Sequencing of this T cell receptor (beta chain) was carried out in a study of blood T cell repertoires in COVID-19. CDR1 and CDR2 (germline): SNHLY, FYNNEI. Trimming took 5 bases from V and 2 from J; bases not matched to a gene: 5. The CDR3 length is 15 residues. Profiled with immunoSEQ multiplex PCR; TCRdb holds only in-frame clones, not every one. The sample consists of 150,000 to 170,000 clones, 78% of them appearing once. In its sample, this clone was seen once. The chain recombines TRBV2 with TRBJ1-3, with 8 bases fitting TRBD1. Sequencing input: peripheral blood. The origin of this receptor is a man older than 75 with acute or convalescent COVID-19. The CDR3 here is CASSQGAVAGNTIYF. Written as DNA, the CDR3 is TGTGCCAGCAGTCAGGGGGCAGTGGCTGGAAACACCATATATTTT.